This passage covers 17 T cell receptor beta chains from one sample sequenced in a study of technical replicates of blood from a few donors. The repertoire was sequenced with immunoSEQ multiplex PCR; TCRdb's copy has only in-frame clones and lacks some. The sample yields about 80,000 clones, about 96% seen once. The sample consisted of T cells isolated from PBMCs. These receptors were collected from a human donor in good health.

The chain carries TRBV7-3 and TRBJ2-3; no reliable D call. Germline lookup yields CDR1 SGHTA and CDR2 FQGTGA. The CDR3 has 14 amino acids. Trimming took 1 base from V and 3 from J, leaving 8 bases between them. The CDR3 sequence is CASSLMALTDTQYF. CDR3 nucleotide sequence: TGTGCCAGCAGCTTAATGGCCTTGACAGATACGCAGTATTTT.

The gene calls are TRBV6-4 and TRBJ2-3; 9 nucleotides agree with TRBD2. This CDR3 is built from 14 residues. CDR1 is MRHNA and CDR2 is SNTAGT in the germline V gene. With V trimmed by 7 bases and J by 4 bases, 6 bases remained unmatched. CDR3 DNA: TGTGCCAGCAAGATAGCGGGAGAGGCAGATACGCAGTATTTT. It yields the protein CASKIAGEADTQYF.

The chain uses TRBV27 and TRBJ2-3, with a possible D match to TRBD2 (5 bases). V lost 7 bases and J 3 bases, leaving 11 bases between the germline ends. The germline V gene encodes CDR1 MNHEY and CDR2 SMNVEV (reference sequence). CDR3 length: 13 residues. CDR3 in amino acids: CASTARATDTQYF. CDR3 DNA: TGTGCCAGCACTGCGCGGGCGACAGATACGCAGTATTTT.

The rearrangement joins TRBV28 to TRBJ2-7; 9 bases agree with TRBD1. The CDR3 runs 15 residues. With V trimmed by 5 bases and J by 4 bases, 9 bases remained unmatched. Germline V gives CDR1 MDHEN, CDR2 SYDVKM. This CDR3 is CASSPGDRVEYEQYF. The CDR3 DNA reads TGTGCCAGCAGTCCTGGGGACAGGGTGGAGTACGAGCAGTACTTC.

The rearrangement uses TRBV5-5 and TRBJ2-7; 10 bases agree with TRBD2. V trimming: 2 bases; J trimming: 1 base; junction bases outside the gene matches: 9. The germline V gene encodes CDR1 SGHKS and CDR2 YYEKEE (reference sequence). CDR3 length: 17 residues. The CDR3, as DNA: TGTGCCAGCAGCTTACTAGCGGGACCTTTGATTTCCTACGAGCAGTACTTC. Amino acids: CASSLLAGPLISYEQYF. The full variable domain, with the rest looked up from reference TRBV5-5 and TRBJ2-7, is DAGVTQSPTHLIKTRGQQVTLRCSPISGHKSVSWYQQVLGQGPQFIFQYYEKEERGRGNFPDRFSARQFPNYSSELNVNALLLGDSALYLCASSLLAGPLISYEQYFGPGTRLTVT.

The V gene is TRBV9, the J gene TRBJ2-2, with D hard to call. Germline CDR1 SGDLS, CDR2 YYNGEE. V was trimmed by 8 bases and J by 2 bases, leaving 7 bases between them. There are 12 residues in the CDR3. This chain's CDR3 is CASRSNTGELFF. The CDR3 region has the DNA TGTGCCAGTAGAAGTAACACCGGGGAGCTGTTTTTT.

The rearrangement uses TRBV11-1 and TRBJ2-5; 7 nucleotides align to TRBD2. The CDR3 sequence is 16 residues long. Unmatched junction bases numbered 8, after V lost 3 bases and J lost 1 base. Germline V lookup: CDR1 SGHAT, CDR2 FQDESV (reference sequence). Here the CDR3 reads CASSFNTGGLQETQYF. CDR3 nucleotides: TGTGCCAGCAGCTTTAACACGGGAGGCCTCCAAGAGACCCAGTACTTC.

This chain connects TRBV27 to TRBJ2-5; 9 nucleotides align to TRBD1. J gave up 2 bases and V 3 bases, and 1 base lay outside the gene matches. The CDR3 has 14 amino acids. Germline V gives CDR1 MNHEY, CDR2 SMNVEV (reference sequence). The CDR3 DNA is TGTGCCAGCAGTTTCGACAGGGGGCAAGAGACCCAGTACTTC. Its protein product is CASSFDRGQETQYF.

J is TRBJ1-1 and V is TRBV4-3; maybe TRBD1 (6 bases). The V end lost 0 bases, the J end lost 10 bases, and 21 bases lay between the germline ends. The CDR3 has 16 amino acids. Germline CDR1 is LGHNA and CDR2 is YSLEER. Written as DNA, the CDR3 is TGCGCCAGCAGCCAAGATCTAAGACAGGCCCAACGTGGAGCTTTCTTT. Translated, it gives CASSQDLRQAQRGAFF.

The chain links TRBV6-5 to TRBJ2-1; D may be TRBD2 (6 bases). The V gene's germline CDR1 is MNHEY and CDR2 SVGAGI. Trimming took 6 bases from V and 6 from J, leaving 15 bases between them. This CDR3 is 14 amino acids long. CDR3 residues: CASSDSGFTNEQFF. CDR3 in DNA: TGTGCCAGCAGCGATAGCGGTTTTACCAATGAGCAGTTCTTC.

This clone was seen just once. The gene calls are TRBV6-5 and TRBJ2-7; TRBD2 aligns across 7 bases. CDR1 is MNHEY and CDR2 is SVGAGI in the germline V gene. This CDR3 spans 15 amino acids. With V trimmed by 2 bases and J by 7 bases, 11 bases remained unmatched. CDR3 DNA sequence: TGTGCCAGCAGTTACAGTTCAGCGGGGTCCCTAGAGCAGTACTTC. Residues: CASSYSSAGSLEQYF.

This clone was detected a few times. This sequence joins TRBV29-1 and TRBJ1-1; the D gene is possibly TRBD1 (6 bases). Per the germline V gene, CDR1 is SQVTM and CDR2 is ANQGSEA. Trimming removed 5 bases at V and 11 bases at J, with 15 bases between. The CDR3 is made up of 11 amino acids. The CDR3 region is CSVSRGGYAFF. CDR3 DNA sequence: TGCAGCGTTTCCAGGGGTGGATATGCTTTCTTT.

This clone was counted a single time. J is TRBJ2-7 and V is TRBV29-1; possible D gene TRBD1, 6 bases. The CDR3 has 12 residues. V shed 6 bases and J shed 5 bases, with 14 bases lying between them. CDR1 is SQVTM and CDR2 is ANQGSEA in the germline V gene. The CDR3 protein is CSVLQGNDEQYF. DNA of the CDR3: TGCAGCGTACTACAGGGTAACGACGAGCAGTACTTC.

The CDR3 DNA follows: TGTGCCTGGAGTGCTTACACAGGGGGGAACACTGAAGCTTTCTTT. Translation: CAWSAYTGGNTEAFF. The chain has TRBV30 and TRBJ1-1, with 8 bases matching TRBD1. The CDR3 has 15 amino acids. V lost 1 base to trimming and J lost 1 base; unmatched junction nucleotides: 5. The germline V gene encodes CDR1 GTSNPN and CDR2 SVGIG (reference sequence). The full variable domain, with the rest looked up from reference TRBV30 and TRBJ1-1, is SQTIHQWPATLVQPVGSPLSLECTVEGTSNPNLYWYRQAAGRGLQLLFYSVGIGQISSEVPQNLSASRPQDRQFILSSKKLLLSDSGFYLCAWSAYTGGNTEAFFGQGTRLTVV.

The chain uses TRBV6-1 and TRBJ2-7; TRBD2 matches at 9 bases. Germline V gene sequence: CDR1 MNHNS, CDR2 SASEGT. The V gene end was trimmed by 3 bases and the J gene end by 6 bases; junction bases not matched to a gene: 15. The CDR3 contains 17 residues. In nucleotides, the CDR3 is TGTGCCAGCAGTGACCCAATTAGCGGGAGAGTCCTTTCCGAGCAGTACTTC. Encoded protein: CASSDPISGRVLSEQYF.

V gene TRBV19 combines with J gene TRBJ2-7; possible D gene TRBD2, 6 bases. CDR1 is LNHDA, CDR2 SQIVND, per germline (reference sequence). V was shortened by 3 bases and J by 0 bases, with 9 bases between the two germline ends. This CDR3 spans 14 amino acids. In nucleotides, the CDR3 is TGTGCCAGTAGTATCCCGGGACTCTCCTACGAGCAGTACTTC. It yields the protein CASSIPGLSYEQYF.

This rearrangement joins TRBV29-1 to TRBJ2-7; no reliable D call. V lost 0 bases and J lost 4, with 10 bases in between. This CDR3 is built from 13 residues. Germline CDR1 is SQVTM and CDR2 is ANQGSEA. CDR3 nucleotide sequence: TGCAGCGTTGAAGATCTCGAGAGGTACGAGCAGTACTTC. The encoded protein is CSVEDLERYEQYF.